Following are 31 T cell receptor beta chains from one sample sequenced in a study of shared clonotypes between healthy human individuals. Using immunoSEQ multiplex PCR, the repertoire was profiled, and TCRdb retains in-frame clones only, with some absent. The sample contains millions of clones, more than 80% of which appear only once. Sequencing was carried out using naive CD4+ T cells sorted from blood. Subset reported: CD45RA+ positively selected. The source of these receptors is a man younger than 30 in good health.

This clone has a single count. J is TRBJ1-2 and V is TRBV7-2; no clear D gene. CDR3 size: 15 residues. Trimming removed 4 bases at V and 6 bases at J, with 18 bases between. The V gene's germline CDR1 is SGHTA and CDR2 FQGNSA. The CDR3 spells CASSSPVDRLDGYTF. Written as DNA, the CDR3 is TGTGCCAGCAGCTCCCCCGTAGACCGGCTTGATGGCTACACCTTC.

CDR3 nucleotides: TGTGCCTGGAGGAGATTTGACAGTCATGGCTACACCTTC. Encoded protein: CAWRRFDSHGYTF. The V and J genes are TRBV30 and TRBJ1-2; a possible D gene is TRBD1 (5 bases). The ends were cut back, 3 bases at V and 6 bases at J, with 14 bases in the middle. The CDR3 consists of 13 residues. The germline CDR1 and CDR2 sequences are GTSNPN and SVGIG (reference sequence).

Note on this clone: Other DNA sequences in the same sample also yield this CDR3. V is TRBV10-3 and J is TRBJ2-2; D uncertain. The ends were cut back, 0 bases at V and 5 bases at J, with 4 bases in the middle. This CDR3 has 13 residues. CDR1 and CDR2 from the germline V gene are ENHRY and SYGVKD. The CDR3 DNA reads TGTGCCATCAGTGAGTCCAATACCGGGGAGCTGTTTTTT. Translating it yields CAISESNTGELFF.

The chain links TRBV6-5 to TRBJ1-2; D may be TRBD1 (6 bases). Trimming shortened V by 0 bases and J by 6 bases, and 11 bases separated the two germline ends. The germline V gene encodes CDR1 MNHEY and CDR2 SVGAGI. This CDR3 region has 14 residues. In nucleotides, the CDR3 is TGTGCCAGCAGTTACTCGCAGGGGAGGAATGGCTACACCTTC. Translating it yields CASSYSQGRNGYTF.

The gene calls are TRBV5-1 and TRBJ2-5; 7 positions agree with TRBD2. This CDR3 has 14 amino acids. Per germline, CDR1 SGHRS and CDR2 YFSETQ. V was clipped by 0 bases and J by 4 bases; unmatched bases: 3. The CDR3 spells CASSLGQRGETQYF. CDR3 in DNA: TGCGCCAGCAGCTTGGGACAGCGGGGAGAGACCCAGTACTTC.

This clone was recorded once. This chain connects TRBV27 to TRBJ1-2; D perhaps matches TRBD1 (5 bases). Looked up from germline, CDR1 is MNHEY and CDR2 is SMNVEV (reference sequence). The germline V and J ends were trimmed by 6 bases and 7 bases, with 21 bases remaining between them. The CDR3 length is 15 residues. The DNA of the CDR3 is TGTGCCAGCAGGTTTACCGACTTTACGGGGGGTGGCTACACCTTC. This sequence encodes CASRFTDFTGGGYTF.

The V and J genes are TRBV5-6 and TRBJ2-7, with 8 bases matching TRBD2. The CDR3 loop spans 13 amino acids. J lost 5 bases, V lost 4 bases, and 5 bases had no gene match. Germline V CDR1 and CDR2: SGHDT, YYEEEE. This CDR3 is CASSPGLADEQYF. The CDR3 region has the DNA TGTGCCAGCAGCCCCGGACTAGCTGACGAGCAGTACTTC.

This chain uses TRBV5-4 with TRBJ1-6; a weak D match, TRBD1 (6 bases). Germline CDR1 reads SGHNT; CDR2 reads YYREEE (reference sequence). This CDR3 is 17 amino acids long. Between the trimmed V and J ends, which lost 0 bases and 1 base, there was a span of 11 bases. The CDR3 sequence is CASSLDPGASYNSPLHF. The CDR3 DNA follows: TGTGCCAGCAGCTTGGACCCGGGGGCATCCTATAATTCACCCCTCCACTTT.

The chain links TRBV30 to TRBJ2-2, with 9 bases identical to TRBD1. With V trimmed by 4 bases and J by 3 bases, 12 bases remained unmatched. CDR3 length: 17 residues. Looked up from germline, CDR1 is GTSNPN and CDR2 is SVGIG (reference sequence). The CDR3, as DNA: TGTGCCTGGACCCGCAGCAAGGGACAGGGATACACCGGGGAGCTGTTTTTT. It specifies CAWTRSKGQGYTGELFF. The whole variable domain, filled in from reference TRBV30 and TRBJ2-2, reads SQTIHQWPATLVQPVGSPLSLECTVEGTSNPNLYWYRQAAGRGLQLLFYSVGIGQISSEVPQNLSASRPQDRQFILSSKKLLLSDSGFYLCAWTRSKGQGYTGELFFGEGSRLTVL.

The CDR3 region is CASQGQGTTGANVLTF. Here the CDR3 DNA reads TGTGCCAGTCAGGGCCAGGGGACAACTGGGGCCAACGTCCTGACTTTC. This chain uses TRBV19 with TRBJ2-6, with D perhaps matching TRBD1 (6 bases). This CDR3 is 16 amino acids long. The V gene's germline CDR1 is LNHDA and CDR2 SQIVND (reference sequence). Deletions cut 8 bases from V and 2 bases from J, with 16 bases between.

The sample holds one count of this clone. The V gene is TRBV30, the J gene TRBJ1-4, with 9 bases matching TRBD1. The CDR3 consists of 16 residues. Germline CDR1 reads GTSNPN; CDR2 reads SVGIG (reference sequence). J lost 12 bases, V lost 0 bases, and 14 bases had no gene match. CDR3 sequence (DNA): TGTGCCTGGAGTGTACTGCCCCCGGGACAGGGAGCCCAACTGTTTTTT. It codes for CAWSVLPPGQGAQLFF.

The V gene is TRBV4-3, the J gene TRBJ1-4, with TRBD1 matching 9 bases. The J segment lost 7 bases and the V segment lost 2 bases, leaving 5 bases of the junction unmatched. Germline assignment: CDR1 LGHNA and CDR2 YSLEER. The CDR3 covers 15 residues. The chain's CDR3 is CASSQRGQGGEKLFF. The CDR3 region has the DNA TGCGCCAGCAGCCAAAGGGGACAGGGAGGTGAAAAACTGTTTTTT.

Note on this clone: Sequence at one end of the junction differs from germline and may be a read error. The chain carries TRBV6-1 and TRBJ2-3; D unresolved. From germline, CDR1 is MNHNS and CDR2 SASEGT. This CDR3 comprises 18 residues. The CDR3 DNA is TGTGCCAGCAGCGAAGTAGCTGGGCGCCAACGGAAAGCAGATACGCAGTATTTT. Protein product: CASSEVAGRQRKADTQYF.

V and J are TRBV10-1 and TRBJ2-7, with 9 nucleotides matching TRBD1. The V segment lost 9 bases and the J segment 0 bases; nucleotides outside the gene matches: 0. In germline, CDR1 is WNHNN, CDR2 SYGVQD (reference sequence). CDR3 length: 12 residues. The CDR3 coding sequence is TGCGCCAGGGACAGGGGCTCCTACGAGCAGTACTTC. Its translation: CARDRGSYEQYF.

The genes are TRBV6-6 and TRBJ1-1; TRBD1 matches 9 bases. The V gene's germline CDR1 is MNHNY and CDR2 SVGAGI (reference sequence). CDR3 size: 13 residues. Germline trimming cut 5 bases from V and 8 bases from J; bases unmatched to any gene: 6. CDR3 sequence reads: CASSDRGTAEAFF. CDR3 nucleotides: TGTGCCAGCAGTGACAGGGGGACAGCCGAAGCTTTCTTT.

V gene TRBV27 combines with J gene TRBJ1-1; TRBD1 might be the D (6 bases). The CDR3 is made up of 16 amino acids. CDR1 and CDR2 from the germline V gene are MNHEY and SMNVEV (reference sequence). V lost 5 bases to trimming and J lost 1 base, with 17 bases between them. CDR3 nucleotide sequence: TGTGCCAGCAGTCCACTTACAGGGATACCGAACACTGAAGCTTTCTTT. It codes for CASSPLTGIPNTEAFF.

The J gene is TRBJ2-3, the V gene TRBV5-5, with TRBD1 identical over 7 bases. Germline assignment: CDR1 SGHKS and CDR2 YYEKEE (reference sequence). The CDR3 consists of 15 residues. The junction had 6 bases not matched to a gene; V was cut back by 3 bases and J by 2 bases. CDR3 amino acids: CASSWGTVATDTQYF. DNA of the CDR3: TGTGCCAGCAGCTGGGGGACAGTCGCCACAGATACGCAGTATTTT.

This clone appeared a single time. The V and J genes are TRBV7-2 and TRBJ2-3; either TRBD1 or TRBD2 may fit D (6 bases each). The CDR3 runs to 14 residues. Germline V lookup: CDR1 SGHTA, CDR2 FQGNSA. The ends were cut back, 5 bases at V and 2 bases at J, with 11 bases in the middle. CDR3 nucleotide sequence: TGTGCCAGCAGCCCCGGGGGCTACACAGATACGCAGTATTTT. Translating it yields CASSPGGYTDTQYF.

The genes are TRBV5-1 and TRBJ2-1; possibly TRBD1 or TRBD2 for D (5 bases each). V shed 0 bases and J shed 0 bases, with 13 bases lying between them. This CDR3 region has 17 residues. Germline loops: CDR1 SGHRS, CDR2 YFSETQ. This CDR3 is CASSLEAGGGSYNEQFF. In DNA form, the CDR3 reads TGCGCCAGCAGCTTGGAGGCGGGTGGGGGCTCCTACAATGAGCAGTTCTTC.

The rearrangement uses TRBV19 and TRBJ2-1, with TRBD1 matching over 8 bases. V lost 7 bases and J lost 3; bases outside the gene matches: 8. Germline CDR1 is LNHDA and CDR2 is SQIVND (reference sequence). CDR3 length: 15 amino acids. CDR3 sequence: CASNTGGLLYNEQFF. The CDR3 DNA reads as TGTGCCAGTAACACAGGGGGTCTCCTCTACAATGAGCAGTTCTTC.

The gene calls are TRBV6-1 and TRBJ2-2; D possibly matches TRBD1 or TRBD2 (6 bases each). This CDR3 spans 14 amino acids. CDR1 is MNHNS, CDR2 SASEGT, per germline. The V end lost 10 bases, the J end lost 0 bases, and 12 bases lay between the germline ends. CDR3 residues: CATWGASNTGELFF. For the CDR3, the DNA is TGTGCCACATGGGGGGCTTCGAACACCGGGGAGCTGTTTTTT.

This chain joins TRBV19 and TRBJ2-2; D possibly corresponds to TRBD2 (6 bases). The V end was cut by 0 bases, the J end by 2 bases, with 10 bases between. Germline CDR1 and CDR2: LNHDA and SQIVND (reference sequence). This CDR3 has 16 residues. DNA of the CDR3: TGTGCCAGTAGTATAGATCAAGGGACTAACACCGGGGAGCTGTTTTTT. Protein product: CASSIDQGTNTGELFF.

On this clone itself: Additional DNA sequences in this sample encode the identical CDR3. The rearrangement uses TRBV18 and TRBJ1-5; TRBD1 is a possible D gene (5 bases). The germline V gene encodes CDR1 KGHSH and CDR2 LQKENI. The CDR3 totals 13 residues. The V and J ends lost 3 bases and 4 bases respectively, with 7 bases between them. The DNA of the CDR3 is TGTGCCAGCTCACCCCAGGGTAATCAGCCCCAGCATTTT. Its translation is CASSPQGNQPQHF.

V usage is TRBV5-6 and J usage is TRBJ2-2, with 15 bases matching TRBD2. Per the germline V gene, CDR1 is SGHDT and CDR2 is YYEEEE. V shed 0 bases and J 5 bases; nucleotides not matched to a gene: 8. The CDR3 runs to 19 residues. This CDR3 reads CASSLEGLAGGEGTGELFF. The CDR3 nucleotides read TGTGCCAGCAGCTTGGAGGGACTAGCGGGAGGAGAAGGGACCGGGGAGCTGTTTTTT.

About this clone itself: Other nucleotide sequences from this sample produce the same CDR3. V and J are TRBV5-1 and TRBJ2-3; TRBD1 matches at 9 bases. Trimming took 4 bases from V and 6 from J; bases not matched to a gene: 6. The germline CDR1 and CDR2 sequences are SGHRS and YFSETQ. This CDR3 spans 14 amino acids. The CDR3 spells CASSTTGGADTQYF. In DNA, the CDR3 is TGCGCCAGCAGCACGACAGGGGGGGCGGATACGCAGTATTTT.

The chain has TRBV5-1 and TRBJ1-3; no clear D. V lost 7 bases and J 0 bases, leaving 17 bases between the germline ends. The CDR3 sequence is 16 residues long. CDR1 is SGHRS, CDR2 YFSETQ, per germline. Here the CDR3 DNA reads TGCGCCAGCCGGGAACGGGAGGCCAGCTCTGGAAACACCATATATTTT. Its protein product is CASREREASSGNTIYF. The whole variable domain, remainder taken from reference TRBV5-1 and TRBJ1-3, is KAGVTQTPRYLIKTRGQQVTLSCSPISGHRSVSWYQQTPGQGLQFLFEYFSETQRNKGNFPGRFSGRQFSNSRSEMNVSTLELGDSALYLCASREREASSGNTIYFGEGSWLTVV.

The rearrangement joins TRBV18 to TRBJ2-3; possibly TRBD1 for D (5 bases). V was cut by 3 bases and J by 0 bases, with 13 bases left in between. The V gene's germline CDR1 is KGHSH and CDR2 LQKENI. The CDR3 runs to 16 residues. The CDR3 DNA sequence: TGTGCCAGCTCACCCCAGGGCATTCTTAGCACAGATACGCAGTATTTT. This sequence encodes CASSPQGILSTDTQYF.

On this clone: Different DNA sequences within this sample yield the same CDR3. CDR3 DNA: TGCGCCAGCAGCCCCGACCGGGTCTATGGCTACACCTTC. It is translated as CASSPDRVYGYTF. The V gene is TRBV5-1, the J gene TRBJ1-2; D is ambiguous. Germline CDR1 and CDR2: SGHRS and YFSETQ. The ends were cut back, 4 bases at V and 4 bases at J, with 11 bases in the middle. CDR3 size: 13 residues.

The chain couples TRBV14 to TRBJ2-3, with a possible D match to TRBD1 (5 bases). Trimming removed 4 bases from V and 6 bases from J, with 20 bases in between. This CDR3 spans 16 amino acids. Per germline, CDR1 SGHDN and CDR2 FVKESK. CDR3 nucleotides: TGTGCCAGCAGCCTAGGAAAGGGGCTGAATCAGGATACGCAGTATTTT. As protein: CASSLGKGLNQDTQYF.

The chain joins TRBV29-1 to TRBJ2-1; 8 nucleotides match TRBD2. Germline loops: CDR1 SQVTM, CDR2 ANQGSEA. The V segment lost 4 bases and the J segment 0 bases; nucleotides outside the gene matches: 2. This CDR3 region has 14 residues. This CDR3 reads CSVVGTSSYNEQFF. Written as DNA, the CDR3 is TGCAGCGTTGTGGGGACTAGCTCCTACAATGAGCAGTTCTTC.

The V and J genes are TRBV5-1 and TRBJ2-6; D is undetermined. This CDR3 is 17 amino acids long. CDR1 and CDR2 (germline): SGHRS, YFSETQ. V gave up 5 bases and J gave up 2 bases, with 17 bases separating them. As DNA, the CDR3 is TGCGCCAGCAGGCTCGCAGGTCAAGGTCCTGGGGCCAACGTCCTGACTTTC. This codes for CASRLAGQGPGANVLTF. The full variable domain, with the rest looked up from reference TRBV5-1 and TRBJ2-6, is KAGVTQTPRYLIKTRGQQVTLSCSPISGHRSVSWYQQTPGQGLQFLFEYFSETQRNKGNFPGRFSGRQFSNSRSEMNVSTLELGDSALYLCASRLAGQGPGANVLTFGAGSRLTVL.